This T cell receptor beta chain was documented in a study of cytomegalovirus exposure and HLA in healthy donors. For the study at large: Of roughly 400 genotyped donors, about 80% clustered with self-reported Caucasian donors.

PCR employed 60 Vbeta and 13 Jbeta primers. Sequencing was performed with immunoSEQ multiplex PCR; in TCRdb, only in-frame clones are kept and a portion is missing. The sample has about 86,000 clones, roughly 85% seen once. CDR1 is SSHAT and CDR2 is FNYEAQ in the germline V gene (reference sequence). This CDR3 spans 14 amino acids. Study outcomes and limitations: Accurate prediction of HLA-A and HLA-B alleles (for most subjects) was reportedly achieved from TCR beta sequences. V segments that were indistinguishable, TRBV6-2 and TRBV6-3 among them, were omitted from analysis. Within an earlier analysis, most TCR beta V segments proved productive either about 90% or about 30% of the time.

As to this clone: Antigen specificity is unknown. An end of the junction differs from the germline gene, which may be a read error.

The chain couples TRBV7-7 to TRBJ2-1; 9 bases are shared with TRBD2. This receptor was identified in a female donor in good health and CMV-seronegative. Input material: PBMCs. The CDR3 bases are TGTGCTAGCAGTAAAGTAGCGGGAGCCCCTGAGCAGTTCTTC. Its translation is CASSKVAGAPEQFF.